The T cell receptor beta chain described here comes from a study of PD-1 blockade in mismatch repair-deficient tumors. Study context: Patients had approximately 12 mismatch repair-deficient cancer types and were previously treated and progressing.

All patients were mismatch repair deficient, assessed by either PCR or immunohistochemistry. The TCR-sequenced patients were a few responders to pembrolizumab. V dropped 6 bases and J dropped 9 bases, with 12 bases sitting between them. The CDR3 runs to 11 residues. Germline V gene data show CDR1 as MNHNY and CDR2 as SVGAGI (reference sequence). Data came from immunoSEQ multiplex PCR; TCRdb stores just in-frame clones and leaves some out. The table has 85,000 to 130,000 clones, about four fifths seen once; the top ten hold roughly 6.3%. This material consisted of peripheral blood, taken approximately 35 weeks after starting pembrolizumab. The chain combines TRBV6-6 with TRBJ2-7; possibly TRBD1 for D (5 bases). This receptor was obtained from an adult with mismatch repair-deficient cancer. CDR3 nucleotide sequence: TGTGCCAGCAGCCCAGGGATTTGGCAGTACTTC. The encoded protein is CASSPGIWQYF.